The clone carrying this T cell receptor (beta chain) has a single count. Libraries were prepared by immunoSEQ multiplex PCR; TCRdb keeps only in-frame clonotypes and omits some of them. The table shows 150,000 to 200,000 clones, with 91% occurring only once. The data were obtained in a study of control samples from healthy donors and cancer patients. J gave up 2 bases and V 1 base, and 2 bases lay outside the gene matches. Germline CDR1 MGHRA, CDR2 YSYEKL. The CDR3 spans 15 residues. This rearrangement joins TRBV4-1 to TRBJ1-3, with 7 bases identical to TRBD1. Source material: blood. The clonotype originates from a woman aged 25 to 45 in good health. In nucleotides, the CDR3 is TGCGCCAGCAGCCAAGGAGACAGGGCTGGAAACACCATATATTTT. Its protein is CASSQGDRAGNTIYF.